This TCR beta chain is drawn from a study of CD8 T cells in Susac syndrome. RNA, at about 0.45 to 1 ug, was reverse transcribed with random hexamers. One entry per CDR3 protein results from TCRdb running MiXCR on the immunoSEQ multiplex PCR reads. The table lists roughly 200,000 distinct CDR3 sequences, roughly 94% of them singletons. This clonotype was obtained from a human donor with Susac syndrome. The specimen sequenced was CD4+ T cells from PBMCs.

The CDR3: CASSQNSGTNTGELFF. The CDR3 DNA reads TGTGCCAGCAGCCAAAATAGCGGGACAAACACCGGGGAGCTGTTTTTT. The chain employs TRBV4-2 and TRBJ2-2, with 8 bases identical to TRBD2. Germline lookup yields CDR1 LGHNA and CDR2 YNFKEQ. The CDR3 covers 16 residues. Trimming cost V 2 bases and J 2 bases; bases outside gene matches: 4.